The sequence of this T cell receptor beta chain was determined in a study of cytomegalovirus exposure and HLA in healthy donors. General study results and limits: The study put 150 or so TCR beta chains on its list as cytomegalovirus-associated.

TCRdb's table, derived via immunoSEQ multiplex PCR, lists solely in-frame clones and lacks some. The profile shows more than 300,000 clones, roughly 89% of them singletons. Remarks on this clone: Its antigen is not identified.

The germline V gene encodes CDR1 MGHDK and CDR2 SYGVNS. V shed 5 bases and J shed 2 bases, with 14 bases lying between them. This CDR3 contains 15 residues. The V and J genes are TRBV25-1 and TRBJ2-3, with D possibly TRBD2 on 6 matching bases. The material sequenced was PBMCs. The sequence derives from a woman between 18 and 29 years old in good health and CMV-seronegative. The CDR3 nucleotides read TGTGCCAGCAGTTTAGTTAGCGGTTACACAGATACGCAGTATTTT. It codes for CASSLVSGYTDTQYF. Together with reference TRBV25-1 and TRBJ2-3, the CDR3 gives the full variable domain: EADIYQTPRYLVIGTGKKITLECSQTMGHDKMYWYQQDPGMELHLIHYSYGVNSTEKGDLSSESTVSRIRTEHFPLTLESARPSHTSQYLCASSLVSGYTDTQYFGPGTRLTVL.